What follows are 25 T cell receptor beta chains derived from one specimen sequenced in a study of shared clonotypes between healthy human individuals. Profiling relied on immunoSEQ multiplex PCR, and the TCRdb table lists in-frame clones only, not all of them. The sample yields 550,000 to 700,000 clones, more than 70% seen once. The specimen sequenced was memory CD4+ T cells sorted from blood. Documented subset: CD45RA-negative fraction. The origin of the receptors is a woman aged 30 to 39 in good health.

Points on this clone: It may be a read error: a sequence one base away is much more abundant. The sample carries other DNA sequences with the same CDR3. The CDR3 sequence is CASSSQRDTEAFF. For the CDR3, the DNA is TGTGCCAGCAGCTCTCAGAGGGACACTGAAGCTTTCTTT. The chain combines TRBV11-2 with TRBJ1-1; D remains ambiguous. This CDR3 is 13 amino acids long. Trimming left V 4 bases short and J 3 bases short, with 9 bases between. Germline CDR1 and CDR2: SGHAT and FQNNGV.

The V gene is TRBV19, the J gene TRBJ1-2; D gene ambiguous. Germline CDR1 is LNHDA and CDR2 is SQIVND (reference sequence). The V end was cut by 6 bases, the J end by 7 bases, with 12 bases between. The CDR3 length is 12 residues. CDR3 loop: CASSMGRAGYTF. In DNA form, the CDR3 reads TGTGCCAGTAGCATGGGAAGGGCTGGCTACACCTTC.

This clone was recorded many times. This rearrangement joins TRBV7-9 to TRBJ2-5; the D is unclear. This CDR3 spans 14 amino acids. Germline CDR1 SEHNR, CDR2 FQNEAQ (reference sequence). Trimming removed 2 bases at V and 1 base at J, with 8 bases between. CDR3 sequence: CASSLSPTQETQYF. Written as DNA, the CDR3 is TGTGCCAGCAGCTTAAGCCCCACCCAAGAGACCCAGTACTTC.

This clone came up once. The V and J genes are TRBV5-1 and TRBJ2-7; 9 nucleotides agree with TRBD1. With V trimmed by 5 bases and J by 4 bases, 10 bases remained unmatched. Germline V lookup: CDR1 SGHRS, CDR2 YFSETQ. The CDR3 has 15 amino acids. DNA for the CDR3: TGCGCCAGCAGTATAATAGGGGACAGGGCTTACGAGCAGTACTTC. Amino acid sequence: CASSIIGDRAYEQYF.

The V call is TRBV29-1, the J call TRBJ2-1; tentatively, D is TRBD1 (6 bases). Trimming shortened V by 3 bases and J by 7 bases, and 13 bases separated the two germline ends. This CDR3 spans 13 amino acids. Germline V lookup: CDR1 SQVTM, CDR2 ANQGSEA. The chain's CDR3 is CSVDTGLRNEQFF. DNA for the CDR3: TGCAGCGTTGATACAGGGCTTAGAAATGAGCAGTTCTTC.

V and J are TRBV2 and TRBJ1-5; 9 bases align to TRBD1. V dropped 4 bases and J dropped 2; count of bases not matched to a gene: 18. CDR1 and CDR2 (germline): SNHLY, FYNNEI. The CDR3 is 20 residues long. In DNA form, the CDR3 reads TGTGCCAGCAGTGGGACGGGAACAGGGGGCCCCAATGGAGGCAATCAGCCCCAGCATTTT. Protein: CASSGTGTGGPNGGNQPQHF.

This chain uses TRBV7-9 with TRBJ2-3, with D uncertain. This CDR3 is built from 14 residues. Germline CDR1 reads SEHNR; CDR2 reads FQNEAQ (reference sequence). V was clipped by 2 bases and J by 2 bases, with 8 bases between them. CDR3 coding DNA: TGTGCCAGCAGCTTAATGGGCGACACAGATACGCAGTATTTT. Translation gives CASSLMGDTDTQYF.

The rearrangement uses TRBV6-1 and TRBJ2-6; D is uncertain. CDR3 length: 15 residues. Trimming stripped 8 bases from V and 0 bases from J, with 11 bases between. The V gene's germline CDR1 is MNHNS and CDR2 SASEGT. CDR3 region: CASRGRSSGANVLTF. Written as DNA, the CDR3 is TGTGCCAGCCGCGGACGTAGCTCTGGGGCCAACGTCCTGACTTTC.

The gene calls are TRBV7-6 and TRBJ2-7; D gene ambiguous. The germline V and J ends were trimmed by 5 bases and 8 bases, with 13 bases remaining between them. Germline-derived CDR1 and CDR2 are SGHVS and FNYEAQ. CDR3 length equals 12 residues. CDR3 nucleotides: TGTGCCAGCAGCCAGGACCCCCGACAGCAGTACTTC. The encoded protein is CASSQDPRQQYF.

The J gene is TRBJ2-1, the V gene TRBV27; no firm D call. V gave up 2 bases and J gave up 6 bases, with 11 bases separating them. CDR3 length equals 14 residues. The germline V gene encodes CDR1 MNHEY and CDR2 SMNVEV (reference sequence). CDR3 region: CASSLGVLINEQFF. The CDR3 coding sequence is TGTGCCAGCAGTTTAGGAGTCCTCATCAATGAGCAGTTCTTC.

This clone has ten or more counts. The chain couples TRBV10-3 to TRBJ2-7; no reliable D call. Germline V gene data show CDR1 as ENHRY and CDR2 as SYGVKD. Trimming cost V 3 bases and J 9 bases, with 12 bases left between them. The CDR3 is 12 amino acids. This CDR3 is CAISDEVGGQYF. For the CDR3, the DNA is TGTGCCATCAGTGATGAGGTTGGCGGGCAGTACTTC.

CDR3 sequence (DNA): TGTGCCTGGAGCACAACTCTCTCCGGAAAGGGGTGGTTGTTGAACACCATATATTTT. The encoded protein is CAWSTTLSGKGWLLNTIYF. This chain uses TRBV30 with TRBJ1-3; possible D gene TRBD1, 5 bases. The CDR3 is 19 residues long. Germline V gives CDR1 GTSNPN, CDR2 SVGIG (reference sequence). The V and J ends lost 3 bases and 7 bases respectively, with 31 bases between them.

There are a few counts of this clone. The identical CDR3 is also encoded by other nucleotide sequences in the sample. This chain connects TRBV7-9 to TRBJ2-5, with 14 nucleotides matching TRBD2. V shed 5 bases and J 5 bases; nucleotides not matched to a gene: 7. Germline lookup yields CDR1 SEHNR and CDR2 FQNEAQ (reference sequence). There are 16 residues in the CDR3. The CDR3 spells CASSPSRLAGGETQYF. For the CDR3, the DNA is TGTGCCAGCAGCCCCAGCAGACTAGCGGGAGGGGAGACCCAGTACTTC.

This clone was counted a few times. The CDR3: CASSVGTEYEQYF. CDR3 bases: TGTGCCAGCAGCGTCGGGACAGAATACGAGCAGTACTTC. The J gene is TRBJ2-7, the V gene TRBV9; 7 bases match TRBD1. Germline values: CDR1 SGDLS, CDR2 YYNGEE. This CDR3 is built from 13 residues. Unmatched junction bases numbered 3, after V lost 2 bases and J lost 4 bases. Full variable domain (outside the CDR3, taken from reference TRBV9 and TRBJ2-7): DSGVTQTPKHLITATGQRVTLRCSPRSGDLSVYWYQQSLDQGLQFLIQYYNGEERAKGNILERFSAQQFPDLHSELNLSSLELGDSALYFCASSVGTEYEQYFGPGTRLTVT.

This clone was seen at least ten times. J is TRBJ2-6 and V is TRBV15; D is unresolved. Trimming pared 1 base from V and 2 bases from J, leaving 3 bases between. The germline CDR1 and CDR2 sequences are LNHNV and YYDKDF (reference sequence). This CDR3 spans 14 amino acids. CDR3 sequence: CATSRGAGANVLTF. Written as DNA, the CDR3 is TGTGCCACCAGCAGAGGGGCTGGGGCCAACGTCCTGACTTTC.

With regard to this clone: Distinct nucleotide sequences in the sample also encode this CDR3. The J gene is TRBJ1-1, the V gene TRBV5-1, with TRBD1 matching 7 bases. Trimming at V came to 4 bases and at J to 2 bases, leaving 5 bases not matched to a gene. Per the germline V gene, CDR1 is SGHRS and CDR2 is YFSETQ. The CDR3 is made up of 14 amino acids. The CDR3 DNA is TGCGCCAGCAGCCTCGGGACAGTTAACACTGAAGCTTTCTTT. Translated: CASSLGTVNTEAFF.

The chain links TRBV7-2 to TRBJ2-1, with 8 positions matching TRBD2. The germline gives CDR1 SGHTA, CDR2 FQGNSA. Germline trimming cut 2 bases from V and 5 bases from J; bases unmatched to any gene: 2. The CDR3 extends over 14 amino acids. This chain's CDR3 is CASSLPTSDNEQFF. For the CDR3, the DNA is TGTGCCAGCAGCTTACCGACTAGCGACAATGAGCAGTTCTTC.

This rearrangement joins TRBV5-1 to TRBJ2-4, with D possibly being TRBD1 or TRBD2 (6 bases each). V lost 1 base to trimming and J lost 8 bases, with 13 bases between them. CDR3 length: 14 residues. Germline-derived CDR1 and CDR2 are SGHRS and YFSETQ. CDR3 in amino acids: CASSLQGGNDIQYF. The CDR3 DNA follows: TGCGCCAGCAGCTTGCAAGGGGGGAATGACATTCAGTACTTC. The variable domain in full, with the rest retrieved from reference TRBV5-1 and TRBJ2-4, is KAGVTQTPRYLIKTRGQQVTLSCSPISGHRSVSWYQQTPGQGLQFLFEYFSETQRNKGNFPGRFSGRQFSNSRSEMNVSTLELGDSALYLCASSLQGGNDIQYFGAGTRLSVL.

The CDR3 DNA sequence: TGTGCCAGCAGCGGGGGACAGGGACCCTACAATGAGCAGTTCTTC. Translated: CASSGGQGPYNEQFF. The chain employs TRBV5-4 and TRBJ2-1, with 9 nucleotides matching TRBD1. The germline V gene has CDR1 SGHNT and CDR2 YYREEE (reference sequence). With V trimmed by 4 bases and J by 2 bases, 4 bases remained unmatched. The CDR3 is 15 residues long.

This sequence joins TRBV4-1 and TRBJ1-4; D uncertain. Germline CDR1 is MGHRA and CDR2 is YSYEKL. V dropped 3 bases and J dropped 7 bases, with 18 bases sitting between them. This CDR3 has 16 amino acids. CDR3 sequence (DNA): TGCGCCAGCAGCCAGTTAGGGAGTTCAGATATTGAAAAACTGTTTTTT. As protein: CASSQLGSSDIEKLFF.

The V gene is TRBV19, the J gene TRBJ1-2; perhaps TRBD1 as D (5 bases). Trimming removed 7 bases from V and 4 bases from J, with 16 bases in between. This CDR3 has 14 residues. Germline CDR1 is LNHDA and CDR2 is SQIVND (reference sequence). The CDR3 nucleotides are TGTGCCAGTACCGGGGACCTCTCTCTCTATGGCTACACCTTC. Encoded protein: CASTGDLSLYGYTF.

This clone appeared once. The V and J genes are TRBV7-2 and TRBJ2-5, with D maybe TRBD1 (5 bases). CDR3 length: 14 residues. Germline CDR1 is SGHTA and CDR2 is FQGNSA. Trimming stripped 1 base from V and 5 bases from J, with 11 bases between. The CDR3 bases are TGTGCCAGCAGCTTAGGGTGGGGCAGGGAGACCCAGTACTTC. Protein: CASSLGWGRETQYF.

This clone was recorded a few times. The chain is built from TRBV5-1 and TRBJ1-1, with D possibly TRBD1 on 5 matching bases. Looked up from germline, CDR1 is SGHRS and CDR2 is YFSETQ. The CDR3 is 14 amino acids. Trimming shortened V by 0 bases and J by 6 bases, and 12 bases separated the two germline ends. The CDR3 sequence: CASSLVAREPEAFF. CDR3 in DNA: TGCGCCAGCAGCTTGGTTGCCAGGGAACCTGAAGCTTTCTTT. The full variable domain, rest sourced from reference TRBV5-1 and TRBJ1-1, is KAGVTQTPRYLIKTRGQQVTLSCSPISGHRSVSWYQQTPGQGLQFLFEYFSETQRNKGNFPGRFSGRQFSNSRSEMNVSTLELGDSALYLCASSLVAREPEAFFGQGTRLTVV.

The CDR3 nucleotides are TGTGCCAGCAGTTACCCGGGGGGCGGGAAAGAGACCCAGTACTTC. This codes for CASSYPGGGKETQYF. This chain links TRBV6-6 with TRBJ2-5, with D perhaps matching TRBD2 (7 bases). The germline V gene encodes CDR1 MNHNY and CDR2 SVGAGI (reference sequence). V lost 2 bases and J 3 bases, leaving 13 bases between the germline ends. CDR3 length: 15 amino acids.

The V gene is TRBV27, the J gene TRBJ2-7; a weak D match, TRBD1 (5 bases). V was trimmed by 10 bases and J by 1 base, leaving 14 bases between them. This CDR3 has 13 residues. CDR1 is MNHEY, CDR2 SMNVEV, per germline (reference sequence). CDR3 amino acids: CATRGHTSYEQYF. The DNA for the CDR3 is TGTGCCACCAGAGGACATACGTCCTACGAGCAGTACTTC.